This T cell receptor (beta chain) was recorded in a study of shared clonotypes between healthy human individuals. Study as a whole: Every donor yielded three CD4 naive, three CD4 memory, two CD8 naive and one CD8 memory plate.

Comment on this clone: Its antigen is unknown.

Each of the donors was a healthy adult who was HIV-negative and had not had a recent acute infection or vaccination. Several immunoSEQ plates held equal portions of the genomic DNA taken from each subset. Clones were read by immunoSEQ multiplex PCR, and TCRdb kept only the in-frame ones, dropping some. This sample carries roughly 2.6 million clones, around nine tenths of them seen once, and the ten largest clones take roughly 0.14%. Study conclusions and caveats: Clonotype sharing among donors was thought likely to change with sequencing depth.

Germline V gene data show CDR1 as MDHEN and CDR2 as SYDVKM. Trimming cost V 3 bases and J 11 bases; bases outside gene matches: 7. The CDR3 covers 14 residues. This sequence was found in a man younger than 35 in good health. The specimen sequenced was naive CD4+ T cells sorted from blood. Subset here: CD45RA+ positively selected. The chain has TRBV28 and TRBJ1-6; 7 bases agree with TRBD1. This CDR3 reads CASSFTGVNPPLHF. Here the CDR3 DNA reads TGTGCCAGCAGTTTTACAGGGGTGAATCCACCCCTCCACTTT.